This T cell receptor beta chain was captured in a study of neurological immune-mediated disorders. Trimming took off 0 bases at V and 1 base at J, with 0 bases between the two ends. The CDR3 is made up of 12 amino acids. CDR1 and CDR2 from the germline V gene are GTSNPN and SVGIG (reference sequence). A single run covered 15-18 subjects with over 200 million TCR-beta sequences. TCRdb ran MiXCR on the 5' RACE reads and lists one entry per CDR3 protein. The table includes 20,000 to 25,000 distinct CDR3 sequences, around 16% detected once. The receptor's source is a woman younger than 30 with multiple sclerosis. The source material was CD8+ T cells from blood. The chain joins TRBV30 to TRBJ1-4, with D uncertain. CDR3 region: CAWSVTNEKLFF. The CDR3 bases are TGTGCCTGGAGTGTAACTAATGAAAAACTGTTTTTT.